This T cell receptor (beta chain) was identified in a study of siplizumab effects on memory and regulatory T cells. This clone was seen only once. Generated by immunoSEQ multiplex PCR, the TCRdb table keeps only in-frame clones and is missing some. The repertoire has some 70,000 clones, approximately 88% of them found once; the top ten carry 1.5% to 2%. Trimming took off 7 bases at V and 7 bases at J, with 16 bases between the two ends. Germline assignment: CDR1 SQVTM and CDR2 ANQGSEA. This CDR3 is 12 amino acids long. Sequenced input: Tregs sorted from blood. The chain employs TRBV29-1 and TRBJ2-5; D may be TRBD1 (6 bases). This sequence was found in a human donor in good health. The CDR3 DNA reads TGCAGCGGGGAGAGACAGGTTGGGACCCAGTACTTC. Translation: CSGERQVGTQYF.